Shown below are 9 T cell receptor beta chains from a single sample sequenced in a study of CXCR3-negative and CXCR3-positive naive CD8 T cells. Their antigen targets remain unknown. Study-wide results and limits: Greater hydrophobicity was found in TRB CDR3s of CXCR3-positive naive cells than of CXCR3-negative naive cells.

cDNA libraries for TRB were generated by 5' RACE incorporating UMI labels. TCRdb re-called the 5' RACE reads and shows each CDR3 protein once, DNA omitted. The listing records about 63,000 distinct CDR3 sequences. Sequenced: naive CXCR3+ CD8+ T cells from blood. The sample's subset: CD45RO-CCR7+CD27+CD95- naive CD8+ T cells expressing CXCR3 (TNR3+). These TCRs come from a human donor in good health. Some clones in this sample may be carry-over from other donors' samples.

V gene TRBV2 combines with J gene TRBJ2-7; TCRdb calls TRBD1, which cannot be checked without DNA. The CDR3 runs 14 residues. Germline lookup yields CDR1 SNHLY and CDR2 FYNNEI. The CDR3 sequence: CASSRWDNPHEQYF.

This rearrangement joins TRBV12-3 or TRBV12-4 to TRBJ1-2; TCRdb indicates TRBD1, and absent DNA this call remains unverified. The CDR3 has 14 amino acids. The chain's CDR3 is CASSFPGANYGYTF.

The chain joins TRBV15 to TRBJ2-7; no DNA is available, so the TRBD1 call from TCRdb remains unchecked. The CDR3 runs to 16 residues. Per the germline V gene, CDR1 is LNHNV and CDR2 is YYDKDF (reference sequence). Here the CDR3 reads CATSTGRQGVSYEQYF. The full variable domain, its missing parts supplied by reference TRBV15 and TRBJ2-7, is DAMVIQNPRYQVTQFGKPVTLSCSQTLNHNVMYWYQQKSSQAPKLLFHYYDKDFNNEADTPDNFQSRRPNTSFCFLDIRSPGLGDTAMYLCATSTGRQGVSYEQYFGPGTRLTVT.

The rearrangement joins TRBV9 to TRBJ2-7; there is no DNA to check the TCRdb D call of TRBD1. The CDR3 covers 15 residues. From germline, CDR1 is SGDLS and CDR2 YYNGEE. CDR3 region: CASSVGQGAGYEQYF.

The chain carries TRBV29-1 and TRBJ2-7; TCRdb gives TRBD1 as the D gene, but with no DNA this cannot be confirmed. The CDR3 totals 15 residues. CDR1 and CDR2 from the germline V gene are SQVTM and ANQGSEA. The CDR3 spells CSVEVLGGRFYEQYF.

V gene TRBV28 combines with J gene TRBJ2-5. CDR1 is MDHEN and CDR2 is SYDVKM in the germline V gene. This CDR3 is 12 amino acids long. CDR3 sequence reads: CASDRTGETQYF.

The chain couples TRBV20-1 to TRBJ2-1; TCRdb outputs TRBD2, but without DNA this stays unchecked. Germline lookup yields CDR1 DFQATT and CDR2 SNEGSKA (reference sequence). The CDR3 spans 14 residues. The CDR3 sequence: CSARELAEYNEQFF.

The chain has TRBV4-3 and TRBJ2-3; with no DNA, the TCRdb D assignment of TRBD1 cannot be verified. The CDR3 runs 16 residues. CDR1 is LGHNA, CDR2 YSLEER, per germline. The CDR3 loop is CASSQAVGRGTDTQYF.

This CDR3 reads CASSIGTARMNTEAFF. The chain combines TRBV6-5 with TRBJ1-1. This CDR3 comprises 16 residues. Per the germline V gene, CDR1 is MNHEY and CDR2 is SVGAGI.